These T cell receptor beta chains were read from a single sample in a study of early T cells in non-severe SARS-CoV-2 infection. TCRdb fed the 5' RACE reads into MiXCR, producing one record per CDR3 protein. The top ten clones hold 21% of a sample with about 130,000 distinct CDR3 sequences, 15% of them seen once. Sequences were obtained from whole blood. Receptors originate from an adult who was a healthcare worker with PCR-confirmed SARS-CoV-2 infection or an uninfected control (not recorded which). Each CDR3 is given with its conserved first and last residue. The D gene is left open where the match is weak. Only part of the rows carry a size: once, few, many, or a class if the clone is expanded.

j_call d_call v_call clone_size cdr3_aa cdr3_nt
TRBJ1-4 TRBD1 TRBV6-6 many CASSPTGGRNEKLFF TGTGCCAGCAGTCCTACAGGGGGTCGAAATGAAAAACTGTTTTTT
TRBJ2-5 NA TRBV29-1 NA CSVAQTIRETQYF TGCAGCGTTGCCCAGACCATACGAGAGACCCAGTACTTC
TRBJ2-5 NA TRBV20-1 NA CSASLGRMQETQYF TGCAGTGCTAGTCTTGGGAGGATGCAAGAGACCCAGTACTTC
TRBJ2-1 NA TRBV30 few CAWTDERFF TGTGCCTGGACGGATGAGCGGTTCTTC
TRBJ2-1 NA TRBV10-2 many CASSDVVGEQFF TGCGCCAGCAGTGATGTGGTAGGTGAGCAGTTCTTC
TRBJ1-2 NA TRBV6-6 NA CATQAGFGYTF TGTGCCACCCAGGCAGGGTTTGGCTACACCTTC
TRBJ1-2 NA TRBV19 few CASSIDQRGGYTF TGTGCCAGTAGTATAGATCAAAGGGGCGGCTACACCTTC
TRBJ1-1 NA TRBV6-5 NA CASSYTDRGPEAFF TGTGCCAGCAGTTACACGGATCGGGGGCCTGAAGCTTTCTTT
TRBJ2-5 NA TRBV12-3/TRBV12-4 NA CASSKGRGGSETQYF TGTGCCAGCAGTAAGGGACGCGGCGGATCCGAGACCCAGTACTTC
TRBJ2-3 TRBD2 TRBV6-5 NA CATGRASGATDTQYF TGTGCCACCGGAAGGGCTAGCGGGGCCACAGATACGCAGTATTTT
TRBJ2-5 TRBD2 TRBV9 NA CASSVAAGGPETQYF TGTGCCAGCAGCGTAGCAGCGGGGGGGCCGGAGACCCAGTACTTC
TRBJ2-7 TRBD1 TRBV29-1 few CSVTTGGHEQYF TGCAGCGTAACGACAGGGGGACACGAGCAGTACTTC
TRBJ2-7 NA TRBV3-1 few CAGRYEQYF TGTGCCGGGCGGTACGAGCAGTACTTC
TRBJ1-1 NA TRBV5-1 few CASSAGPNNKVEAFF TGCGCCAGCAGCGCGGGACCGAACAACAAGGTTGAAGCTTTCTTT
TRBJ1-5 NA TRBV27 many CASSLAPNQPQHF TGTGCCAGCAGTTTAGCACCAAATCAGCCCCAGCATTTT
TRBJ2-2 TRBD2 TRBV6-6 few CASSPRGLAGTGELFF TGTGCCAGCAGTCCCCGTGGGCTAGCGGGTACCGGGGAGCTGTTTTTT
TRBJ2-3 NA TRBV5-1 NA CASSLRDFTDTQYF TGCGCCAGCAGCCTCCGGGACTTCACAGATACGCAGTATTTT
TRBJ2-4 NA TRBV6-2/TRBV6-3 few CASSSPGDGNIQYF TGTGCCAGCAGTTCTCCAGGGGATGGGAACATTCAGTACTTC
TRBJ1-1 NA TRBV10-3 few CAISERVGGRLNTEAFF TGTGCCATCAGTGAGAGGGTTGGGGGGAGACTGAACACTGAAGCTTTCTTT
TRBJ2-2 NA TRBV29-1 NA CSVGGAGELFF TGCAGCGTAGGTGGAGCCGGGGAGCTGTTTTTT
TRBJ2-5 NA TRBV29-1 many CSVGDPPWTQYF TGCAGCGTCGGGGACCCTCCTTGGACCCAGTACTTC
TRBJ2-4 NA TRBV6-1 few CASSEVWVGQYF TGTGCCAGCAGTGAAGTTTGGGTGGGTCAGTACTTC
TRBJ2-1 NA TRBV7-8 NA CASSPWTATEQFF TGTGCCAGCAGCCCGTGGACAGCGACAGAGCAGTTCTTC
TRBJ2-3 TRBD2 TRBV20-1 few CSAYFSGRGGRNTQYF TGCAGTGCCTACTTTTCCGGGAGGGGGGGCCGTAATACGCAGTATTTT
TRBJ2-4 NA TRBV7-6 few CASSLGGTNIQYF TGTGCCAGCAGCTTAGGAGGGACGAACATTCAGTACTTC
TRBJ1-1 NA TRBV10-3 NA CAITPGMNTEAFF TGTGCCATCACCCCGGGCATGAACACTGAAGCTTTCTTT
TRBJ1-3 NA TRBV18 NA CASSPIPRSGNTIYF TGTGCCAGCTCACCCATCCCACGGTCCGGAAACACCATATATTTT
TRBJ1-5 NA TRBV12-3/TRBV12-4 few CASSPNNQPQHF TGTGCCAGCAGTCCGAACAATCAGCCCCAGCATTTT
TRBJ2-3 NA TRBV11-1 NA CASSLSGSAGLTDTQYF TGTGCCAGCAGCTTATCAGGTTCTGCGGGGCTCACAGATACGCAGTATTTT
TRBJ2-7 NA TRBV7-2 few CASSPRGGVYEQYF TGTGCCAGCAGCCCTCGCGGCGGGGTCTACGAGCAGTACTTC
TRBJ1-1 TRBD1 TRBV3-1 few CASSQEGQGATRAEAFF TGTGCCAGCAGCCAAGAGGGACAGGGGGCAACAAGAGCTGAAGCTTTCTTT
TRBJ1-4 TRBD1 TRBV4-1 few CASSFGTDPATNEKLFF TGCGCCAGCAGCTTCGGGACAGACCCTGCAACTAATGAAAAACTGTTTTTT
TRBJ2-2 NA TRBV9 few CASSATATGNTGELFF TGTGCCAGCAGCGCCACAGCAACTGGGAACACCGGGGAGCTGTTTTTT
TRBJ2-3 TRBD1 TRBV2 NA CASPIRGTGNTDTQYF TGTGCCAGCCCGATTCGGGGGACAGGCAACACAGATACGCAGTATTTT
TRBJ1-1 NA TRBV10-2 NA CASKTWDVEGTEAFF TGCGCCAGCAAAACGTGGGACGTCGAAGGGACTGAAGCTTTCTTT
TRBJ2-2 TRBD1 TRBV7-8 few CASTLTGETGELFF TGTGCCAGCACCTTGACAGGGGAGACCGGGGAGCTGTTTTTT
TRBJ2-3 NA TRBV15 NA CATSRDPLYTQYF TGTGCCACCAGCCGGGACCCTCTTTATACGCAGTATTTT
TRBJ2-1 TRBD1 TRBV7-3 once CASSAGQGVGEQFF TGTGCCAGCAGCGCGGGACAGGGGGTTGGTGAGCAGTTCTTC
TRBJ2-7 NA TRBV5-1 few CASSLGTDSYEQYF TGCGCCAGCAGCCTGGGGACCGACTCCTACGAGCAGTACTTC
TRBJ1-3 NA TRBV15 few CATSSSILSGNTIYF TGTGCCACCAGCAGTAGTATCCTCTCTGGAAACACCATATATTTT
TRBJ1-2 NA TRBV4-1 few CASSQGVRADYGYTF TGCGCCAGCAGCCAAGGGGTCCGGGCTGACTATGGCTACACCTTC